What follows are 15 T cell receptor beta chains derived from one specimen sequenced in a study of cytomegalovirus exposure and HLA in healthy donors. The PCR used 60 Vbeta and 13 Jbeta primers. Profiled with immunoSEQ multiplex PCR; TCRdb holds only in-frame clones, not every one. The sample gives around 170,000 clones, around 80% of which show up once; roughly 6% is in the top ten. Sequencing used PBMCs. Source of these receptors: a man aged 35-49 years in good health and CMV-seropositive.

This clone showed up just a few times. This chain joins TRBV7-2 and TRBJ2-7, with 16 positions matching TRBD2. Per germline, CDR1 SGHTA and CDR2 FQGNSA. The CDR3 spans 20 residues. The V and J ends lost 0 bases and 4 bases, in that order; junction bases with no gene match: 12. CDR3 residues: CASSLAWGLAGGKSTYEQYF. The DNA for the CDR3 is TGTGCCAGCAGCTTAGCCTGGGGACTAGCGGGGGGGAAATCTACTTACGAGCAGTACTTC.

This clone has just a few counts. The chain joins TRBV11-2 to TRBJ2-3, with 12 bases identical to TRBD2. CDR3 length equals 17 residues. V lost 5 bases, J lost 1 base, and 7 bases stayed unmatched. Germline V lookup: CDR1 SGHAT, CDR2 FQNNGV. The CDR3 reads CASSGRLAGARTDTQYF. In DNA form, the CDR3 reads TGTGCCAGCAGCGGGCGACTAGCGGGGGCCCGCACAGATACGCAGTATTTT.

The genes are TRBV25-1 and TRBJ2-5, with D unclear. The length of the CDR3 is 12 residues. Germline CDR1 reads MGHDK; CDR2 reads SYGVNS. With 1 base removed from V and 5 bases from J, the gap between germline ends came to 5 bases. The CDR3 loop is CASSELSETQYF. CDR3 coding DNA: TGTGCCAGCAGTGAATTAAGCGAGACCCAGTACTTC. The variable domain in full, with the rest retrieved from reference TRBV25-1 and TRBJ2-5, is EADIYQTPRYLVIGTGKKITLECSQTMGHDKMYWYQQDPGMELHLIHYSYGVNSTEKGDLSSESTVSRIRTEHFPLTLESARPSHTSQYLCASSELSETQYFGPGTRLLVL.

The rearrangement joins TRBV11-2 to TRBJ2-7; 9 bases align to TRBD2. The CDR3 length is 15 residues. CDR1 SGHAT and CDR2 FQNNGV come from the germline V gene. V shed 4 bases, J shed 7 bases, and the junction held 11 bases outside the gene matches. CDR3 residues: CASSSREGGNGEQYF. DNA of the CDR3: TGTGCCAGCAGCTCGCGGGAGGGCGGTAATGGGGAGCAGTACTTC.

This chain uses TRBV6-5 with TRBJ1-3, with 8 nucleotides matching TRBD1. Losses at the gene ends were 5 bases for V and 2 bases for J; bases not matched to a gene: 5. The germline gives CDR1 MNHEY, CDR2 SVGAGI. The CDR3 runs 15 residues. The CDR3 region has the DNA TGTGCCAGCAGTATAGACAGGGGAGCTGGAAACACCATATATTTT. It translates to CASSIDRGAGNTIYF.

V is TRBV25-1 and J is TRBJ2-5; D perhaps matches TRBD1 (6 bases). From germline, CDR1 is MGHDK and CDR2 SYGVNS. The CDR3 extends over 16 amino acids. The V end was cut by 1 base, the J end by 1 base, with 13 bases between. CDR3 nucleotide sequence: TGTGCCAGCAGTGAATTCGGCAGGGGCCTCCAAGAGACCCAGTACTTC. Protein sequence: CASSEFGRGLQETQYF.

J is TRBJ2-3 and V is TRBV7-2, with 9 bases identical to TRBD2. From germline, CDR1 is SGHTA and CDR2 FQGNSA. The J segment lost 3 bases and the V segment lost 2 bases, leaving 6 bases of the junction unmatched. The CDR3 is 16 residues long. The DNA of the CDR3 is TGTGCCAGCAGCTTAAGTCGCGGGGGGGGAACAGATACGCAGTATTTT. This sequence encodes CASSLSRGGGTDTQYF.

This clone was seen more than once but under ten times. The chain joins TRBV28 to TRBJ2-5; D is ambiguous. Germline V gene lookup returns CDR1 MDHEN and CDR2 SYDVKM. V lost 6 bases and J 5 bases, leaving 10 bases between the germline ends. The CDR3 runs 12 residues. The CDR3: CASRASPETQYF. CDR3 bases: TGTGCCAGCAGAGCAAGTCCGGAGACCCAGTACTTC.

This chain links TRBV10-1 with TRBJ1-1; 7 bases fit TRBD1. The germline V gene encodes CDR1 WNHNN and CDR2 SYGVQD (reference sequence). The ends lost 3 bases at V and 0 bases at J; junction bases unmatched: 4. This CDR3 region has 15 residues. CDR3 in amino acids: CASSDGGQLNTEAFF. The CDR3 DNA reads TGCGCCAGCAGTGACGGGGGACAGCTGAACACTGAAGCTTTCTTT.

The J gene is TRBJ1-5, the V gene TRBV30; D gene ambiguous. Germline lookup yields CDR1 GTSNPN and CDR2 SVGIG (reference sequence). This CDR3 has 14 amino acids. V shed 0 bases and J shed 3 bases, with 9 bases lying between them. As DNA, the CDR3 is TGTGCCTGGAGTGTGAGTAATAACAATCAGCCCCAGCATTTT. Protein: CAWSVSNNNQPQHF.

The V call is TRBV29-1, the J call TRBJ2-6, with 16 bases matching TRBD2. V was pared by 6 bases and J by 3 bases, with 11 bases of the junction left unmatched. Germline V CDR1 and CDR2: SQVTM, ANQGSEA. The CDR3 is 19 residues long. The CDR3 nucleotides read TGCAGCGTCGGATCCGGGACTAGCGGGGGGGCGGATGGGGCCAACGTCCTGACTTTC. It encodes CSVGSGTSGGADGANVLTF.

The V and J genes are TRBV7-2 and TRBJ2-5, with D perhaps matching TRBD1 (5 bases). Germline V gene lookup returns CDR1 SGHTA and CDR2 FQGNSA. Trimming took off 1 base at V and 5 bases at J, with 14 bases between the two ends. The CDR3 contains 15 residues. The CDR3 DNA reads TGTGCCAGCAGCTTAGATTCGACAGTCACTGAGACCCAGTACTTC. It translates to CASSLDSTVTETQYF. The full variable domain, its missing parts supplied by reference TRBV7-2 and TRBJ2-5, is GAGVSQSPSNKVTEKGKDVELRCDPISGHTALYWYRQSLGQGLEFLIYFQGNSAPDKSGLPSDRFSAERTGGSVSTLTIQRTQQEDSAVYLCASSLDSTVTETQYFGPGTRLLVL.

J is TRBJ2-5 and V is TRBV25-1; 8 bases fit TRBD2. Germline V gives CDR1 MGHDK, CDR2 SYGVNS. This CDR3 has 16 amino acids. V lost 2 bases and J lost 6; bases outside the gene matches: 11. The chain's CDR3 is CASSESGGPGRQTQYF. DNA of the CDR3: TGTGCCAGCAGTGAAAGCGGGGGACCCGGACGGCAGACCCAGTACTTC.

The gene calls are TRBV10-1 and TRBJ1-1, with a tentative D call TRBD1 (6 bases). The V and J ends lost 1 base and 4 bases respectively, with 13 bases between them. Germline lookup yields CDR1 WNHNN and CDR2 SYGVQD (reference sequence). The CDR3 totals 15 residues. CDR3 in amino acids: CASSEYRAASTEAFF. The CDR3 nucleotides read TGCGCCAGCAGTGAGTACAGGGCAGCGAGCACTGAAGCTTTCTTT.

V is TRBV6-5 and J is TRBJ2-7, with D possibly TRBD2 on 6 matching bases. Germline CDR1 MNHEY, CDR2 SVGAGI. V was trimmed by 6 bases and J by 1 base, leaving 13 bases between them. This CDR3 is built from 14 residues. The CDR3 DNA sequence: TGTGCCAGCAGCCCGGGAGTCCCATCCTACGAGCAGTACTTC. Translating gives CASSPGVPSYEQYF.